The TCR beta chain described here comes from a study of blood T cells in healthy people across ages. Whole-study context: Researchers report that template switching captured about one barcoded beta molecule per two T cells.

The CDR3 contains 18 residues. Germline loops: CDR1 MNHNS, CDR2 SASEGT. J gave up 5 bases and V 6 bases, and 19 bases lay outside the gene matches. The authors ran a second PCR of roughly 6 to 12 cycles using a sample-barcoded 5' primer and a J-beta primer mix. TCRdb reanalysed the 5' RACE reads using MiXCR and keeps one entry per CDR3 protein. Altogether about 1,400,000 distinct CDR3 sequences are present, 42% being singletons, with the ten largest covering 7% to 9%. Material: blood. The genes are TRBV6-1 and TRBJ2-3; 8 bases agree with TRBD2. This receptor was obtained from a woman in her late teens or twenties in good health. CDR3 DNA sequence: TGTGCCAGCAGGCCCCTTTCTCACAGGGCCCGGGGGGGAGATACGCAGTATTTT. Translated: CASRPLSHRARGGDTQYF.